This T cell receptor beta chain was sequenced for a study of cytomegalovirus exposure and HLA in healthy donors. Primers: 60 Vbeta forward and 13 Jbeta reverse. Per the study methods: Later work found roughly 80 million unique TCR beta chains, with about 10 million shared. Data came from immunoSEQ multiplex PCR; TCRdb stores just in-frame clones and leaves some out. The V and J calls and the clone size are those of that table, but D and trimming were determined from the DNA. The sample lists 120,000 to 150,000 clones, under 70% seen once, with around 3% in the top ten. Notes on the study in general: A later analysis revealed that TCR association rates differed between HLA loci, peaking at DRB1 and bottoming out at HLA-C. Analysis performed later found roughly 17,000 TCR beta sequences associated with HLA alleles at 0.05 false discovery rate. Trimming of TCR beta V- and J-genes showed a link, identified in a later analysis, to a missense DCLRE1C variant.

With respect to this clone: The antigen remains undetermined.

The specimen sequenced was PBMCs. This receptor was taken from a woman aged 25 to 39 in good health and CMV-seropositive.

The CDR3 is CASSTAGGDRYGYTF. CDR3 bases: TGTGCCAGTAGTACCGCAGGGGGCGATCGGTATGGCTACACCTTC. The J gene is TRBJ1-2, the V gene TRBV19; 8 bases agree with TRBD1. Germline trimming cut 4 bases from V and 5 bases from J; bases unmatched to any gene: 9. The CDR3 totals 15 residues. Germline assignment: CDR1 LNHDA and CDR2 SQIVND (reference sequence).